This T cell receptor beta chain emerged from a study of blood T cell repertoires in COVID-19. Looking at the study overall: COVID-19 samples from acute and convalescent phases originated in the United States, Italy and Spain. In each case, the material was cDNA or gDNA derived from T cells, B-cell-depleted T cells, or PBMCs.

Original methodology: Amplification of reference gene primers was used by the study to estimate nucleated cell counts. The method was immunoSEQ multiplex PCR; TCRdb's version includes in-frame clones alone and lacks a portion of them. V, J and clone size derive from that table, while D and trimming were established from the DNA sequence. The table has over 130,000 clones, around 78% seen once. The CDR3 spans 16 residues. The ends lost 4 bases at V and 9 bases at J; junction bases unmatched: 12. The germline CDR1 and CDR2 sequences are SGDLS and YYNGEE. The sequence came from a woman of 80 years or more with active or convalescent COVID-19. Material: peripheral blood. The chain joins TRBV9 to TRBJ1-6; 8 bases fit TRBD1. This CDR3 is CASSPNPGQASSPLHF. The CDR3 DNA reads TGTGCCAGCAGCCCTAACCCGGGACAGGCGAGTTCACCCCTCCACTTT.